Below, 30 T cell receptor beta chains from the same sample are listed, as sequenced in a study of beta chain features in type 1 diabetes (dated by TCRdb to the late 2010s). Libraries were prepared through the immunoSEQ multiplex PCR assay. The entire isolated RNA was reverse transcribed using the High Capacity cDNA Reverse Transcription Kit, and thus expressed TCRB transcripts were sequenced. The source is immuneACCESS, and TCRdb retained only in-frame sequences with V and J called. Part of the clones is not carried over; for the studies checked, unresolved V genes explain less than half of this, and the remainder is unexplained. This sample has about 900,000 clones in its table, and 15% to 20% of those were observed once. Of the sample, about 0.02% falls within the top ten clones. Sequenced: naive CD4+ T cells from blood. The sample's cell subset or site, from its label and the paper: true naive CD4+ T cells. The origin of the receptors is a woman aged 18-35 years in good health.

In this sample, this clone turned up many times. The chain joins TRBV11-1 to TRBJ2-5; no reliable D call. Germline V lookup: CDR1 SGHAT, CDR2 FQDESV (reference sequence). V was trimmed by 5 bases and J by 5 bases, leaving 9 bases between them. The CDR3 sequence is 12 residues long. CDR3 coding DNA: TGTGCCAGCAGCGCTTGGTTGGAGACCCAGTACTTC. It encodes CASSAWLETQYF.

V gene TRBV10-3 combines with J gene TRBJ2-7; 7 nucleotides align to TRBD1. The CDR3 sequence is 15 residues long. The V gene end was trimmed by 5 bases and the J gene end by 0 bases; junction bases not matched to a gene: 7. Germline V gives CDR1 ENHRY, CDR2 SYGVKD. CDR3 DNA: TGTGCCATCAGTTACAGGGGTGATAGCTCCTACGAGCAGTACTTC. Its translation is CAISYRGDSSYEQYF.

The chain carries TRBV27 and TRBJ2-1, with 10 nucleotides matching TRBD2. The CDR3 consists of 14 residues. Germline loops: CDR1 MNHEY, CDR2 SMNVEV (reference sequence). Trimming removed 2 bases from V and 5 bases from J; junction bases left unmatched: 0. CDR3 DNA: TGTGCCAGCAGTTTAACTAGCGGGGACAATGAGCAGTTCTTC. Its protein is CASSLTSGDNEQFF.

This rearrangement joins TRBV7-9 to TRBJ1-4; possibly TRBD1 for D (5 bases). Per germline, CDR1 SEHNR and CDR2 FQNEAQ (reference sequence). The CDR3 is 14 residues long. Trimming removed 6 bases at V and 5 bases at J, with 13 bases between. This CDR3 reads CASRKTEENEKLFF. The CDR3 DNA follows: TGTGCCAGCAGAAAGACAGAGGAGAATGAAAAACTGTTTTTT.

The rearrangement links TRBV5-5 to TRBJ2-7, with D possibly TRBD1 on 6 matching bases. This CDR3 is built from 12 residues. The germline V and J ends were trimmed by 2 bases and 5 bases, with 8 bases remaining between them. CDR1 and CDR2 (germline): SGHKS, YYEKEE (reference sequence). CDR3 nucleotide sequence: TGTGCCAGCAGCTTACAGGGCAACGAGCAGTACTTC. It is translated as CASSLQGNEQYF. The whole variable domain, filled in from reference TRBV5-5 and TRBJ2-7, reads DAGVTQSPTHLIKTRGQQVTLRCSPISGHKSVSWYQQVLGQGPQFIFQYYEKEERGRGNFPDRFSARQFPNYSSELNVNALLLGDSALYLCASSLQGNEQYFGPGTRLTVT.

Only a few counts were recorded for this clone. This chain links TRBV7-2 with TRBJ2-1; D is perhaps TRBD2 (6 bases). V gave up 4 bases and J gave up 5 bases, with 9 bases separating them. CDR3 size: 13 residues. In germline, CDR1 is SGHTA, CDR2 FQGNSA. The CDR3, as DNA: TGTGCCAGCAGCTCGGCGGGACACAATGAGCAGTTCTTC. Its protein product is CASSSAGHNEQFF.

The sample holds a few counts of this clone. The rearrangement joins TRBV5-4 to TRBJ2-6; 12 nucleotides match TRBD1. This CDR3 spans 18 amino acids. V shed 5 bases and J 1 base; nucleotides not matched to a gene: 7. Germline CDR1 reads SGHNT; CDR2 reads YYREEE (reference sequence). The CDR3 sequence: CASRGQGAFFSGANVLTF. Written as DNA, the CDR3 is TGTGCCAGCAGGGGACAGGGGGCGTTTTTTTCTGGGGCCAACGTCCTGACTTTC.

The chain joins TRBV9 to TRBJ1-2, with 8 bases lining up with TRBD1. The junction had 13 bases not matched to a gene; V was cut back by 4 bases and J by 8 bases. Germline V gives CDR1 SGDLS, CDR2 YYNGEE. The CDR3 is 15 residues long. The CDR3 reads CASSLSTGASAGYTF. The CDR3 nucleotides read TGTGCCAGCAGCCTATCGACAGGGGCCTCAGCCGGCTACACCTTC.

This clone occurred a few times. CDR3 sequence: CASSYSPQETQYF. The CDR3 DNA reads TGTGCCAGCAGTTACAGTCCACAAGAGACCCAGTACTTC. The chain joins TRBV5-6 to TRBJ2-5; D is ambiguous. The V end lost 5 bases, the J end lost 2 bases, and 10 bases lay between the germline ends. CDR3 length: 13 amino acids. Per germline, CDR1 SGHDT and CDR2 YYEEEE.

The chain combines TRBV7-3 with TRBJ2-1, with 8 bases aligning to TRBD2. CDR1 and CDR2 (germline): SGHTA, FQGTGA. The CDR3 loop spans 16 amino acids. V shed 1 base, J shed 8 bases, and the junction held 10 bases outside the gene matches. The CDR3 spells CASSLIPGTSFDEQFF. For the CDR3, the DNA is TGTGCCAGCAGCTTAATCCCCGGGACTAGTTTCGATGAGCAGTTCTTC.

The table lists this clone with a few counts. An end of the junction differs from the germline gene, which may be a read error. J is TRBJ2-7 and V is TRBV10-3; maybe TRBD2 (6 bases). This CDR3 region has 12 residues. Germline loops: CDR1 ENHRY, CDR2 SYGVKD. For the CDR3, the DNA is TGTGCCATCAGTGAGGTGTTGGGGGGAAGGAACTTC. It yields the protein CAISEVLGGRNF.

The gene calls are TRBV10-3 and TRBJ1-5, with TRBD1 as a possible D gene (5 bases). V was trimmed by 2 bases and J by 7 bases, leaving 6 bases between them. Germline V gene data show CDR1 as ENHRY and CDR2 as SYGVKD. There are 12 residues in the CDR3. CDR3 DNA sequence: TGTGCCATCAGTGAGGGGGCCCAGCCCCAGCATTTT. Its translation is CAISEGAQPQHF.

This sequence joins TRBV7-8 and TRBJ2-7, with D hard to call. Germline CDR1 is SGHVS and CDR2 is FQNEAQ. V lost 5 bases and J 4 bases, leaving 6 bases between the germline ends. This CDR3 has 11 residues. The DNA of the CDR3 is TGTGCCAGCAGCCGGCAATACGAGCAGTACTTC. Translation: CASSRQYEQYF.

This clone turned up a few times. This sequence joins TRBV4-3 and TRBJ2-4, with 7 positions matching TRBD2. This CDR3 has 17 amino acids. Germline V gene data show CDR1 as LGHNA and CDR2 as YSLEER. J lost 2 bases, V lost 1 base, and 8 bases had no gene match. Here the CDR3 DNA reads TGCGCCAGCAGCCAAGTTATAACGGGAGGACCCAAAAACATTCAGTACTTC. Translating it yields CASSQVITGGPKNIQYF.

In this sample, this clone turned up a few times. V gene TRBV7-2 combines with J gene TRBJ2-7, with 9 bases matching TRBD1. CDR3 length: 15 amino acids. Trimming took 6 bases from V and 3 from J; bases not matched to a gene: 9. Per germline, CDR1 SGHTA and CDR2 FQGNSA. The CDR3 loop reads CASSFTGGGGYEQYF. The CDR3 nucleotides read TGTGCCAGCAGTTTTACAGGGGGCGGGGGCTACGAGCAGTACTTC.

This clone came up a few times. The chain links TRBV6-5 to TRBJ2-2; maybe TRBD2 (6 bases). The V end was cut by 2 bases, the J end by 4 bases, with 11 bases between. There are 15 residues in the CDR3. Germline V gene data show CDR1 as MNHEY and CDR2 as SVGAGI. Here the CDR3 DNA reads TGTGCCAGCAGTTACGGAGGGAGAAGCACCGGGGAGCTGTTTTTT. Translation gives CASSYGGRSTGELFF.

This clone was counted only a few times. This chain uses TRBV6-6 with TRBJ2-1; TRBD1 is a possible D gene (5 bases). The CDR3 loop spans 15 amino acids. V was trimmed by 2 bases and J by 2 bases, leaving 10 bases between them. Germline CDR1 is MNHNY and CDR2 is SVGAGI (reference sequence). The CDR3 region is CASSYTRAAYNEQFF. CDR3 sequence (DNA): TGTGCCAGCAGTTACACCAGGGCGGCCTACAATGAGCAGTTCTTC.

In its sample, this clone was seen a few times. The chain joins TRBV6-5 to TRBJ2-7; a weak D match, TRBD1 (6 bases). The V gene lost 6 bases and the J gene lost 2 bases, with 14 bases spanning the gap. Germline V gene sequence: CDR1 MNHEY, CDR2 SVGAGI. CDR3 length: 14 residues. For the CDR3, the DNA is TGTGCCAGCAGCTCCACCCGGGACACCTACGAGCAGTACTTC. Protein sequence: CASSSTRDTYEQYF.

Only a few counts were recorded for this clone. The CDR3 DNA is TGTGCCAGCAGCGCTCCCGGGACAAAGCCTGGGTCACCCCTCCACTTT. This gives the protein CASSAPGTKPGSPLHF. This chain links TRBV9 with TRBJ1-6; D is possibly TRBD1 (6 bases). CDR1 is SGDLS and CDR2 is YYNGEE in the germline V gene. This CDR3 comprises 16 residues. Trimming shortened V by 3 bases and J by 10 bases, and 20 bases separated the two germline ends.

DNA of the CDR3: TGCGCCAGCAGCGGGTCGGTGGGAGAAAAACTGTTTTTT. Translation gives CASSGSVGEKLFF. The chain is built from TRBV5-1 and TRBJ1-4; D not resolved. Trimming cost V 4 bases and J 8 bases, with 12 bases left between them. The CDR3 has 13 amino acids. Per germline, CDR1 SGHRS and CDR2 YFSETQ.

The V gene is TRBV18, the J gene TRBJ1-3; TRBD1 matches 7 bases. The junction had 16 bases not matched to a gene; V was cut back by 6 bases and J by 5 bases. The CDR3 runs 17 residues. Per germline, CDR1 KGHSH and CDR2 LQKENI. CDR3 nucleotide sequence: TGTGCCAGCTCTCTATCGGGCCCGGGACAGTCCCGAAACACCATATATTTT. Translating it yields CASSLSGPGQSRNTIYF. The variable domain in full, completed from reference TRBV18 and TRBJ1-3, reads NAGVMQNPRHLVRRRGQEARLRCSPMKGHSHVYWYRQLPEEGLKFMVYLQKENIIDESGMPKERFSAEFPKEGPSILRIQQVVRGDSAAYFCASSLSGPGQSRNTIYFGEGSWLTVV.

The chain combines TRBV10-3 with TRBJ2-3; TRBD2 is a possible D gene (6 bases). Per germline, CDR1 ENHRY and CDR2 SYGVKD. Trimming took 7 bases from V and 1 from J, leaving 12 bases between them. The CDR3 sequence is 14 residues long. The CDR3 region is CAINPGGGTDTQYF. The CDR3 DNA is TGTGCCATCAATCCGGGCGGGGGCACAGATACGCAGTATTTT.

The rearrangement links TRBV10-3 to TRBJ2-7; D not resolved. The CDR3 spans 14 residues. V was trimmed by 6 bases and J by 5 bases, leaving 17 bases between them. Germline-derived CDR1 and CDR2 are ENHRY and SYGVKD. The CDR3 bases are TGTGCCATCAGAAGACCGGGCCAATCCAACGAGCAGTACTTC. Translation: CAIRRPGQSNEQYF.

This clone was recorded once. J is TRBJ2-3 and V is TRBV14; D gene uncertain. CDR1 SGHDN and CDR2 FVKESK come from the germline V gene. The ends were cut back, 4 bases at V and 4 bases at J, with 9 bases in the middle. This CDR3 contains 13 residues. The CDR3 nucleotides read TGTGCCAGCAGCCGGGGTAGCTCAGATACGCAGTATTTT. Amino acid sequence: CASSRGSSDTQYF.

The chain links TRBV14 to TRBJ2-7; 8 bases match TRBD1. From germline, CDR1 is SGHDN and CDR2 FVKESK. With 2 bases clipped from V and 2 bases from J, the junction kept 11 bases outside the gene matches. The CDR3 covers 17 residues. CDR3 loop: CASSQLPRGTGTYEQYF. CDR3 DNA: TGTGCCAGCAGCCAACTCCCCCGGGGGACAGGTACCTACGAGCAGTACTTC.

With respect to this clone: No conserved phenylalanine or tryptophan is present at the end of the CDR3, so a read error is the likely explanation. The DNA is omitted, as the CDR3 cannot be located on it reliably, and the CDR3 follows TCRdb's listing. The rearrangement joins TRBV7-9 to TRBJ1-2. The CDR3 length is 8 residues, termini included. Germline V gene data show CDR1 as SEHNR and CDR2 as FQNEAQ (reference sequence). CDR3 protein: CASSPTLL.

This chain joins TRBV18 and TRBJ2-2; TRBD2 is a possible D gene (7 bases). Trimming left V 0 bases short and J 6 bases short, with 14 bases between. The CDR3 has 16 amino acids. CDR1 KGHSH and CDR2 LQKENI come from the germline V gene. CDR3 nucleotide sequence: TGTGCCAGCTCACCACCCCTCGGGGGGCATGCCGGGGAGCTGTTTTTT. As protein: CASSPPLGGHAGELFF.

The rearrangement uses TRBV18 and TRBJ1-5; D remains unclear. The germline V and J ends were trimmed by 3 bases and 0 bases, with 9 bases remaining between them. Germline CDR1 and CDR2: KGHSH and LQKENI. The CDR3 is 15 amino acids. CDR3 sequence: CASSPRGSSNQPQHF. The CDR3 DNA sequence: TGTGCCAGCTCACCGCGAGGGAGTAGCAATCAGCCCCAGCATTTT. Looking up the rest from reference TRBV18 and TRBJ1-5 gives the full variable domain: NAGVMQNPRHLVRRRGQEARLRCSPMKGHSHVYWYRQLPEEGLKFMVYLQKENIIDESGMPKERFSAEFPKEGPSILRIQQVVRGDSAAYFCASSPRGSSNQPQHFGDGTRLSIL.

V and J are TRBV5-1 and TRBJ2-2; D is uncertain. The CDR3 sequence is 14 residues long. Trimming took off 0 bases at V and 1 base at J, with 4 bases between the two ends. The germline V gene encodes CDR1 SGHRS and CDR2 YFSETQ. The CDR3 bases are TGCGCCAGCAGCTTGGGATGGAACACCGGGGAGCTGTTTTTT. Protein: CASSLGWNTGELFF.

The rearrangement uses TRBV6-6 and TRBJ2-7, with D perhaps TRBD1 (5 bases). V lost 5 bases and J 6 bases, leaving 17 bases between the germline ends. The germline V gene encodes CDR1 MNHNY and CDR2 SVGAGI (reference sequence). The CDR3 has 14 amino acids. The CDR3, as DNA: TGTGCCAGCAGTACTCCCCAAGGGGCTGCCGAGCAGTACTTC. Amino acid sequence: CASSTPQGAAEQYF.